The 16 T cell receptor beta chains in this list originate from one sample, sequenced in a study of CD8+CD57+ T cells in acquired aplastic anemia. Patients who underwent sequencing had shown CD8+CD57+ cell expansion by flow cytometry. Using genomic DNA as the template, TCR beta VDJ and CDR3 profiling was carried out. MiXCR, run by TCRdb on the reads, gives a single entry per CDR3 protein. The profile shows some 170,000 distinct CDR3 sequences, 60% to 80% of them singletons. Sequenced: sorted CD4+, CD8+, or CD8+CD57+ T cells (not recorded which) from PBMCs. These receptors were taken from a human donor with aplastic anemia.

The chain is built from TRBV19 and TRBJ1-2; D may be TRBD1 (5 bases). The CDR3 consists of 12 residues. Trimming cost V 8 bases and J 7 bases, with 14 bases left between them. Per germline, CDR1 LNHDA and CDR2 SQIVND (reference sequence). As DNA, the CDR3 is TGTGCCAGTCGTCCCGCCCAGGGTGGCTACACCTTC. It is translated as CASRPAQGGYTF. Variable domain in full (rest from reference TRBV19 and TRBJ1-2): DGGITQSPKYLFRKEGQNVTLSCEQNLNHDAMYWYRQDPGQGLRLIYYSQIVNDFQKGDIAEGYSVSREKKESFPLTVTSAQKNPTAFYLCASRPAQGGYTFGSGTRLTVV.

A few counts support this clonotype. V and J are TRBV7-8 and TRBJ2-5; D unresolved. V was shortened by 3 bases and J by 5 bases, with 13 bases between the two germline ends. The germline CDR1 and CDR2 sequences are SGHVS and FQNEAQ. This CDR3 has 14 residues. CDR3 DNA: TGTGCCAGCAGCTTTGGGTCCGTCCGGGAGACCCAGTACTTC. It is translated as CASSFGSVRETQYF.

The rearrangement links TRBV5-1 to TRBJ1-1; possible D gene TRBD1, 5 bases. CDR1 and CDR2 (germline): SGHRS, YFSETQ. CDR3 length: 15 residues. Between the trimmed V and J ends, which lost 0 bases and 1 base, there was a span of 10 bases. The chain's CDR3 is CASSLEGPPNTEAFF. The CDR3 DNA sequence: TGCGCCAGCAGCTTGGAGGGGCCGCCGAACACTGAAGCTTTCTTT.

V usage is TRBV10-1 and J usage is TRBJ1-5; D remains unclear. Deletions cut 3 bases from V and 0 bases from J, with 12 bases between. This CDR3 is 16 amino acids long. CDR1 is WNHNN and CDR2 is SYGVQD in the germline V gene (reference sequence). In nucleotides, the CDR3 is TGCGCCAGCAGTGACCCAGACGGAAATAGCAATCAGCCCCAGCATTTT. As protein: CASSDPDGNSNQPQHF.

This clonotype has only a few counts. V gene TRBV10-3 combines with J gene TRBJ2-1, with 10 bases identical to TRBD2. CDR1 ENHRY and CDR2 SYGVKD come from the germline V gene. There are 14 residues in the CDR3. With V trimmed by 2 bases and J by 5 bases, 0 bases remained unmatched. CDR3 bases: TGTGCCATCAGTGAGGGACTAGCGGACAATGAGCAGTTCTTC. Translation: CAISEGLADNEQFF.

The chain recombines TRBV6-5 with TRBJ2-6, with unresolved D. The CDR3 contains 16 residues. Germline loops: CDR1 MNHEY, CDR2 SVGAGI. With 7 bases removed from V and 4 bases from J, the gap between germline ends came to 17 bases. The DNA for the CDR3 is TGTGCCAGCAAGCGACGAAGGGTGTCCGGGGCCAACGTCCTGACTTTC. This gives the protein CASKRRRVSGANVLTF.

The V and J genes are TRBV6-6 and TRBJ2-1, with 8 positions matching TRBD1. In germline, CDR1 is MNHNY, CDR2 SVGAGI (reference sequence). V lost 1 base, J lost 5 bases, and 7 bases stayed unmatched. The length of the CDR3 is 16 residues. CDR3 sequence (DNA): TGTGCCAGCAGTTACTACAGGGGGGAAGAGAACAATGAGCAGTTCTTC. Amino acid sequence: CASSYYRGEENNEQFF.

The CDR3 protein is CAISGDKDYGYTF. The CDR3 DNA is TGTGCCATCAGTGGGGACAAAGACTATGGCTACACCTTC. V and J are TRBV10-3 and TRBJ1-2, with a possible D match to TRBD1 (6 bases). Germline assignment: CDR1 ENHRY and CDR2 SYGVKD. With 4 bases removed from V and 3 bases from J, the gap between germline ends came to 9 bases. CDR3 length: 13 amino acids.

This chain uses TRBV19 with TRBJ1-1; D may be TRBD1 (5 bases). V lost 7 bases, J lost 1 base, and 10 bases lay in between. Looked up from germline, CDR1 is LNHDA and CDR2 is SQIVND (reference sequence). This CDR3 contains 13 residues. The CDR3: CASNGGTNTEAFF. The CDR3 nucleotides are TGTGCCAGTAATGGGGGTACGAACACTGAAGCTTTCTTT.

The chain links TRBV2 to TRBJ2-1; 9 bases fit TRBD1. CDR1 and CDR2 from the germline V gene are SNHLY and FYNNEI. With 7 bases clipped from V and 0 bases from J, the junction kept 7 bases outside the gene matches. The CDR3 is 16 residues long. CDR3 in DNA: TGTGCCAGCACCTCCCCGGGACAGGGCTCCTACAATGAGCAGTTCTTC. It codes for CASTSPGQGSYNEQFF. Complete variable domain (other parts from reference TRBV2 and TRBJ2-1): EPEVTQTPSHQVTQMGQEVILRCVPISNHLYFYWYRQILGQKVEFLVSFYNNEISEKSEIFDDQFSVERPDGSNFTLKIRSTKLEDSAMYFCASTSPGQGSYNEQFFGPGTRLTVL.

V usage is TRBV9 and J usage is TRBJ2-7; 13 positions match TRBD2. The CDR3 sequence is 16 residues long. The germline CDR1 and CDR2 sequences are SGDLS and YYNGEE. J gave up 3 bases and V 0 bases, and 3 bases lay outside the gene matches. The DNA of the CDR3 is TGTGCCAGCAGCGTAGCTGGGACTAGCGGGGTCTACGAGCAGTACTTC. Translating it yields CASSVAGTSGVYEQYF. Using reference TRBV9 and TRBJ2-7 for the parts outside the CDR3, the full variable domain is DSGVTQTPKHLITATGQRVTLRCSPRSGDLSVYWYQQSLDQGLQFLIQYYNGEERAKGNILERFSAQQFPDLHSELNLSSLELGDSALYFCASSVAGTSGVYEQYFGPGTRLTVT.

The chain employs TRBV9 and TRBJ2-1, with a possible D match to TRBD2 (6 bases). Trimming took 4 bases from V and 9 from J, leaving 14 bases between them. The V gene's germline CDR1 is SGDLS and CDR2 YYNGEE. The CDR3 consists of 13 residues. The CDR3 DNA is TGTGCCAGCAGCCCTGCAATGGGGGGTGAGCAGTTCTTC. It translates to CASSPAMGGEQFF.

The gene calls are TRBV15 and TRBJ1-6, with TRBD1 identical over 9 bases. J lost 6 bases, V lost 2 bases, and 5 bases had no gene match. The CDR3 covers 16 residues. Germline V gene data show CDR1 as LNHNV and CDR2 as YYDKDF (reference sequence). Written as DNA, the CDR3 is TGTGCCACCAGCAGACCTACGGGACAGGGTAATTCACCCCTCCACTTT. This codes for CATSRPTGQGNSPLHF.

V gene TRBV7-2 combines with J gene TRBJ2-7; perhaps TRBD1 as D (5 bases). This CDR3 has 15 amino acids. Germline CDR1 SGHTA, CDR2 FQGNSA. V was shortened by 1 base and J by 7 bases, with 17 bases between the two germline ends. CDR3: CASSLESSIRTEQYF. The CDR3 bases are TGTGCCAGCAGCTTAGAATCATCTATTCGGACAGAGCAGTACTTC.

The table lists this clonotype with many counts. V gene TRBV12-3 or TRBV12-4 combines with J gene TRBJ2-7; 10 bases are a match to TRBD2. The CDR3 has 15 residues. V lost 8 bases, J lost 4 bases, and 11 bases stayed unmatched. The CDR3 bases are TGTGCCAGCGGGAAAGGGCTAGCGGGAGCGTACGAGCAGTACTTC. Amino acids: CASGKGLAGAYEQYF.

This clonotype was seen a few times. CDR3 protein: CSVEVRRGTDTQYF. In nucleotides, the CDR3 is TGCAGCGTTGAGGTACGACGGGGCACAGATACGCAGTATTTT. The chain links TRBV29-1 to TRBJ2-3; D is undetermined. The CDR3 totals 14 residues. V was clipped by 3 bases and J by 1 base, with 11 bases between them. Germline V gene data show CDR1 as SQVTM and CDR2 as ANQGSEA.